One sample yielded the 21 T cell receptor beta chains listed below, sequenced in a study of glioma-infiltrating T cells (dated by TCRdb to the mid-2010s). The reads were generated on an Illumina MiSeq. TCR alpha and beta CDR3 regions were amplified with the iRepertoire nested amplicon-rescue multiplex PCR (arm-PCR) platform from RNA. TCRdb reprocessing: public reads trimmed at Q25 with fastp, clones called with MiXCR, in-frame beta chains kept. All rows with the same CDR3 protein become a single entry with the most common DNA and genes. The sample table shows 300,000 to 450,000 distinct CDR3 sequences, and approximately 42% are seen once. Approximately 12% of the sample belongs to the ten largest clones. The sequencing sample was made of glioma tissue, nonneoplastic brain tissue, or PBMCs (not recorded which). The receptors here all came from a human donor with low-grade glioma or glioblastoma, undergoing nonglioma brain surgery, or in good health (not recorded which).

This clonotype was picked up many times. V is TRBV27 and J is TRBJ2-7; possibly TRBD2 for D (5 bases). Between the trimmed V and J ends, which lost 6 bases and 6 bases, there was a span of 15 bases. The CDR3 consists of 13 residues. Germline V CDR1 and CDR2: MNHEY, SMNVEV (reference sequence). The CDR3 coding sequence is TGTGCCAGCAGCCCGTCAAACCGGGGCGAGCAGTACTTC. Amino acid sequence: CASSPSNRGEQYF.

This clonotype was detected many times. In DNA, the CDR3 is TGTGCCAGCAGCCATGGAGTGGCCGAGCAGTACTTC. It encodes CASSHGVAEQYF. The chain couples TRBV6-1 to TRBJ2-7; D uncertain. Trimming left V 6 bases short and J 6 bases short, with 12 bases between. The CDR3 covers 12 residues. Per the germline V gene, CDR1 is MNHNS and CDR2 is SASEGT.

Turning to this clonotype: Being one base from a much bigger clone, this may be a read error. The genes are TRBV7-7 and TRBJ2-1, with a weak D call TRBD1 (5 bases). CDR3 length: 15 residues. CDR1 is SSHAT and CDR2 is FNYEAQ in the germline V gene (reference sequence). For the CDR3, the DNA is TGTGCTAGCAGCTCTACGACAGCGTCCTACAATGAGCAGTTCTTC. Residues: CASSSTTASYNEQFF.

Points on this clonotype: This may arise from a read error, as a much more abundant clone is one base away. This sequence joins TRBV27 and TRBJ1-2; the D is unclear. This CDR3 has 13 residues. Germline V gene data show CDR1 as MNHEY and CDR2 as SMNVEV (reference sequence). This CDR3 reads CASRPRSNYGHTF. The CDR3 DNA reads as TGTGCCAGCAGACCCAGATCTAACTATGGCCACACCTTC.

With respect to this clonotype: A read error may produce the germline difference seen at one junction end. The CDR3 coding sequence is TGTGCCAGCAGCCCACAGGGGGCGGCCACTGAAGCTTTATTT. Amino acid sequence: CASSPQGAATEALF. This chain links TRBV6-2 or TRBV6-3 with TRBJ1-1, with 9 bases fitting TRBD1. Germline-derived CDR1 and CDR2 are MNHEY and SVGEGT. The CDR3 spans 14 residues.

This clonotype was seen more than once but under ten times. The V call is TRBV7-9, the J call TRBJ2-3; D call uncertain. Trimming removed 6 bases from V and 3 bases from J, with 13 bases in between. The CDR3 has 14 amino acids. Germline V gene sequence: CDR1 SEHNR, CDR2 FQNEAQ (reference sequence). The CDR3 sequence is CASSPCGLTDTQYF. CDR3 sequence (DNA): TGTGCCAGCAGTCCATGTGGTCTAACAGATACGCAGTATTTT.

The chain uses TRBV20-1 and TRBJ2-7, with D possibly matching TRBD2 (5 bases). Per germline, CDR1 DFQATT and CDR2 SNEGSKA (reference sequence). Trimming pared 0 bases from V and 7 bases from J, leaving 19 bases between. The CDR3 totals 15 residues. The CDR3, as DNA: TGCAGTGCTAGAGAGGAGGCGTCCTCCTACAATGAGCAGTACTTC. It specifies CSAREEASSYNEQYF.

This clonotype has a handful of counts. The rearrangement joins TRBV4-3 to TRBJ1-5; D is ambiguous. Trimming removed 0 bases at V and 5 bases at J, with 17 bases between. The CDR3 covers 17 residues. Germline values: CDR1 LGHNA, CDR2 YSLEER. CDR3 coding DNA: TGCGCCAGCAGCCAAGATGGGAAAGCCGGGGTCCATCAGCCCCAGCATTTT. The encoded protein is CASSQDGKAGVHQPQHF.

About this clonotype itself: A read error may be the cause here, since a much bigger clone is one base away. The chain has TRBV28 and TRBJ1-1; maybe TRBD1 (6 bases). From germline, CDR1 is MDHEN and CDR2 SYDVKM. The CDR3 loop spans 13 amino acids. The CDR3 DNA sequence: TGTACCAGCAGTTTAGGGACAACCTCTGAAGCTTTCTTT. This sequence encodes CTSSLGTTSEAFF.

This clonotype was found a few times. The gene calls are TRBV20-1 and TRBJ2-5; 10 nucleotides agree with TRBD2. J was trimmed by 0 bases and V by 3 bases; bases with no gene match: 4. Germline V CDR1 and CDR2: DFQATT, SNEGSKA (reference sequence). This CDR3 comprises 15 residues. The CDR3 loop is CSARGLASYQETQYF. The CDR3 coding sequence is TGCAGTGCTAGGGGACTAGCGTCCTACCAAGAGACCCAGTACTTC.

Only a few counts were recorded for this clonotype. The chain joins TRBV28 to TRBJ2-7, with D perhaps TRBD2 (5 bases). The CDR3 is made up of 14 amino acids. V was clipped by 5 bases and J by 3 bases, with 14 bases between them. CDR1 and CDR2 from the germline V gene are MDHEN and SYDVKM. CDR3 nucleotide sequence: TGTGCCAGCAGTCCACTAGGACTCGACTACGAGCAGTACTTC. Amino acids: CASSPLGLDYEQYF. The full variable domain, its missing parts supplied by reference TRBV28 and TRBJ2-7, is DVKVTQSSRYLVKRTGEKVFLECVQDMDHENMFWYRQDPGLGLRLIYFSYDVKMKEKGDIPEGYSVSREKKERFSLILESASTNQTSMYLCASSPLGLDYEQYFGPGTRLTVT.

J is TRBJ1-1 and V is TRBV6-1, with D maybe TRBD1 (5 bases). This CDR3 region has 16 residues. Trimming removed 5 bases at V and 6 bases at J, with 22 bases between. Germline V gives CDR1 MNHNS, CDR2 SASEGT. The CDR3 sequence: CASSRRRPYLGAEAFF. The CDR3 nucleotides read TGTGCCAGCAGTCGCCGAAGGCCATACCTGGGGGCTGAAGCTTTCTTT.

A note on this clonotype: A read error may be the cause here, since a much bigger clone is one base away. V gene TRBV4-1 combines with J gene TRBJ1-5; 7 nucleotides match TRBD1. The CDR3 is made up of 18 amino acids. Germline V lookup: CDR1 MGHRA, CDR2 YSYEKL. CDR3 nucleotides: TGCGCCAGCAGCCAAGGACCTACAGGGACAGAAAGCAATCAGCCCCATCATTTT. Its protein is CASSQGPTGTESNQPHHF.

V usage is TRBV27 and J usage is TRBJ2-1; tentative D call: TRBD2 (5 bases). The V gene lost 2 bases and the J gene lost 3 bases, with 5 bases spanning the gap. The CDR3 length is 13 residues. CDR1 is MNHEY and CDR2 is SMNVEV in the germline V gene (reference sequence). The CDR3 sequence is CASSLAGYNEQFF. The CDR3 nucleotides are TGTGCCAGCAGTTTAGCGGGCTACAATGAGCAGTTCTTC.

This clonotype is a singleton in its sample. A read error is possible here, since a much larger clone lies one base away. The rearrangement uses TRBV15 and TRBJ1-4; D is unclear. Germline V gene data show CDR1 as LNHNV and CDR2 as YYDKDF (reference sequence). Trimming shortened V by 0 bases and J by 7 bases, and 15 bases separated the two germline ends. The CDR3 covers 16 residues. The CDR3 coding sequence is TGTGCCACCAGCAGAGATTACGTAGGGTTTGGTGAAAAACTGTTTTTT. Its protein is CATSRDYVGFGEKLFF.

This clonotype has at least ten counts. The rearrangement uses TRBV20-1 and TRBJ2-3, with D perhaps TRBD2 (6 bases). This CDR3 region has 12 residues. Trimming shortened V by 3 bases and J by 7 bases, and 11 bases separated the two germline ends. Per the germline V gene, CDR1 is DFQATT and CDR2 is SNEGSKA (reference sequence). The DNA of the CDR3 is TGCAGTGCTAGCGGGAGCCATCATACGCAGTATTTT. Translating gives CSASGSHHTQYF.

The table lists this clonotype with many counts. CDR3 region: CASGSWRFSYEQYF. CDR3 DNA sequence: TGTGCCAGCGGATCGTGGCGGTTTTCCTACGAGCAGTACTTC. The chain is built from TRBV28 and TRBJ2-7; D is undetermined. This CDR3 has 14 amino acids. Per the germline V gene, CDR1 is MDHEN and CDR2 is SYDVKM. V lost 8 bases to trimming and J lost 1 base, with 15 bases between them. The full variable domain, in which reference TRBV28 and TRBJ2-7 provide the parts outside the CDR3, is DVKVTQSSRYLVKRTGEKVFLECVQDMDHENMFWYRQDPGLGLRLIYFSYDVKMKEKGDIPEGYSVSREKKERFSLILESASTNQTSMYLCASGSWRFSYEQYFGPGTRLTVT.

A note on this clonotype: The junction departs from germline at one end; a sequencing error may be responsible. The rearrangement uses TRBV20-1 and TRBJ1-2, with D uncertain. Germline assignment: CDR1 DFQATT and CDR2 SNEGSKA (reference sequence). This CDR3 comprises 13 residues. The CDR3 region is CSARSGVDDGCTF. The CDR3 nucleotides are TGCAGTGCTAGATCCGGGGTTGATGATGGCTGCACCTTC.

Details on this clonotype: A junction end diverges from the germline sequence, so it may reflect a read error. In DNA form, the CDR3 reads TGTGCCAGCAGTTGGGAGGTGATGAACACTAAAGCTTTCTTT. Encoded protein: CASSWEVMNTKAFF. V usage is TRBV12-3 or TRBV12-4 and J usage is TRBJ1-1; D is uncertain. The CDR3 has 14 amino acids.

Concerning this clonotype itself: One end of the junction varies from germline; a read error may be responsible. The V gene is TRBV18, the J gene TRBJ1-5; no clear D gene. The CDR3 contains 16 residues. Germline V gives CDR1 KGHSH, CDR2 LQKENI. The CDR3 here is CANSPLSGDGNQPQHF. For the CDR3, the DNA is TGTGCCAACTCACCCTTGAGCGGGGATGGCAATCAGCCCCAGCATTTT.

Notes on this clonotype: One junction end does not reproduce the germline sequence, and a read error may be involved. The chain couples TRBV6-6 to TRBJ2-4; D possibly matches TRBD1 or TRBD2 (6 bases each). The CDR3 runs 16 residues. Germline CDR1 reads MNHNY; CDR2 reads SVGAGI (reference sequence). The CDR3 reads CASSWREGGAKNIKYF. As DNA, the CDR3 is TGTGCCAGCAGTTGGAGGGAAGGGGGAGCCAAAAACATTAAGTACTTC.